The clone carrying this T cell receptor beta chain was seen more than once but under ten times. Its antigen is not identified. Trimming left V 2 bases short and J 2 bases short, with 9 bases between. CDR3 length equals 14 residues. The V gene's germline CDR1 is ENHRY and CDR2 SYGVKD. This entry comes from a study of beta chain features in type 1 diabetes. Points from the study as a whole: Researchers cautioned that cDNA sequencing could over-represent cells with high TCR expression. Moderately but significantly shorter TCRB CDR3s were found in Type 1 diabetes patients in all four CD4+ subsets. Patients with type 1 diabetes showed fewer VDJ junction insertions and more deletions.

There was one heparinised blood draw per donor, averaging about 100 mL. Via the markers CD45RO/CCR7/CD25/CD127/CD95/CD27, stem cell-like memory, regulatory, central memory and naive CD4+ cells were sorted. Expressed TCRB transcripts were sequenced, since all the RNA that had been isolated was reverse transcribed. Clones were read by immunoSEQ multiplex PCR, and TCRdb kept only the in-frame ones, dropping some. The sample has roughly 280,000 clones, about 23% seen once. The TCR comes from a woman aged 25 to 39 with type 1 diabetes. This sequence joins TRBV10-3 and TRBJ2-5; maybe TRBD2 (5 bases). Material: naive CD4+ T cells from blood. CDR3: CAISEPDLQETQYF. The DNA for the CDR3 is TGTGCCATCAGTGAGCCGGACTTACAAGAGACCCAGTACTTC.